This entry is about one T cell receptor (beta chain). Its antigen remains unidentified. Base qualities are missing; no much larger clone stands one base away. TCRbeta CDR3 regions were amplified from genomic DNA using the immunoSEQ Assay, a bias-controlled multiplex PCR. Per the source publication's procedure: The number of nucleated cells in each sample was estimated by amplification of reference gene primers within the assay. To quantify the absolute abundance of each unique TCRbeta CDR3 rearrangement, sequence reads were collapsed and filtered. For each sample, productive Simpson clonality was calculated as the square root of Simpson's diversity index across productive rearrangements. The table was pulled from immuneACCESS by TCRdb, which kept in-frame rearrangements only. Such tables lose some clones; where checked, under half of the loss comes from unresolved V genes, and the rest has no known cause. Clone size and the V and J calls come from that table; the DNA yielded D and trimming. Within this sample are 200,000 or so clones, with under 90% of them counted one time only. The ten biggest clones cover 5% to 6.5% of the sample.

Another Seattle source contributed samples from volunteer blood donors who had recovered from COVID-19. The collaborating institutions used their own protocols to collect whole blood in K2EDTA tubes. For TCRbeta analysis, collaborator samples were shipped as frozen whole blood, as isolated PBMCs, or as DNA extracted from either sample type. This sample stems from a study of blood T cell repertoires in COVID-19 (dated by TCRdb to between 2020 and 2021). Regarding the research as a whole: The collaborator samples originated in the United States, Italy and Spain and spanned the acute and convalescent phases of COVID-19. The repertoires were released in a freely available public database meant as a resource for research on the immune response to SARS-CoV-2. Deeply sampled blood TCRbeta repertoires from subjects exposed to, actively infected with, or recovered from COVID-19 were included in the dataset. The material from the prospective study consisted of cDNA or gDNA derived from T cells, B-cell-depleted T cells, or PBMCs. The samples were drawn from the first 160 participants of the ongoing ImmuneRACE study and from under 1,500 subjects provided by 6 global collaborators. The sample metadata nearly always contained a de-identified subject ID, COVID-19 status, age in years and sex. Where available, HLA class I and class II types were obtained from metadata supplied by the sample provider rather than from assay-based typing. Broader findings and caveats from the paper: The amount of clinical and demographic metadata varied by source and participant and was provided uncurated.

At the junction V is shortened by 5 bases and J by 5 bases, with 13 bases in between. The CDR3 covers 14 residues, taking in both the cysteine and the phenylalanine. The CDR3 DNA has 42 bases and is translated from base 1. The germline V gene encodes CDR1 MNHEY and CDR2 SMNVEV (reference sequence). The V and J genes are TRBV27 and TRBJ2-1, with the D gene uncertain. The sample was peripheral blood. This clonotype was sampled from a woman between 55 and 75 years old who had recovered from COVID-19. CDR3 protein: CASSPYNRDNEQFF. The DNA sequence is as follows: TGTGCCAGCAGTCCGTACAACAGAGACAATGAGCAGTTCTTC.